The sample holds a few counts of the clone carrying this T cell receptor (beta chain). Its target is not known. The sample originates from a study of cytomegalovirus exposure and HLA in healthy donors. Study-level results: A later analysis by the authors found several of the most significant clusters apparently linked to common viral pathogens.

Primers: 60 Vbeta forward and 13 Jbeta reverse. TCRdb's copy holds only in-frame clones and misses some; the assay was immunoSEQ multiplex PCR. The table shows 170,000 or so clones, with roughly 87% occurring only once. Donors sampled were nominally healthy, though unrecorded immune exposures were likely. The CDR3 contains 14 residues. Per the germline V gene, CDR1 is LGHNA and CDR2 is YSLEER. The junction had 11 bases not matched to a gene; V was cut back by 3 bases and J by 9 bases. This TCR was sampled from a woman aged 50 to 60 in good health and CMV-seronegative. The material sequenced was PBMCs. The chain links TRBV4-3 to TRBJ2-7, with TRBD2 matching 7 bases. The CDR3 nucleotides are TGCGCCAGCAGCCAGGACCCTAGCGGTCCAGGGCAGTACTTC. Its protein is CASSQDPSGPGQYF.